This paragraph covers one T cell receptor (beta chain) sequence. Antigen: not known. Original methodology: A classifier of distant metastasis in papillary thyroid cancer was built from CDR3 differences (across clinicopathological groups). TCRdb re-analyzed the PCR reads through MiXCR. The V and J calls shown here were made by TCRdb, not taken from the authors' results. The table lists about 11,000 clones, 35% to 45% of them singletons. The data belong to a study of metastatic and nonmetastatic thyroid tumors. About the research overall: The authors compared repertoires across blood and tumor or nodule tissue from malignant and benign thyroid patients. Study results and caveats: Within blood and tumor, benign nodules reportedly had significantly lower TCR beta diversity than malignant thyroid tumors did.

Thyroid surgery had not been preceded by any treatment in any patient. The receptor's source is a female donor with papillary thyroid cancer or a benign thyroid nodule (not recorded which). Some clones in this sample may be carry-over from other donors' samples. The sequenced sample was tumor tissue.

CDR3 sequence: CASKTTGVGQPQHF. CDR3 bases: TGTGCCAGCAAGACCACAGGGGTGGGTCAGCCCCAGCATTTT. V is TRBV7-2 and J is TRBJ1-5; 7 bases match TRBD1. V lost 7 bases to trimming and J lost 6 bases; unmatched junction nucleotides: 9. From germline, CDR1 is SGHTA and CDR2 FQGNSA. CDR3 length equals 14 residues.